These 10 T cell receptor beta chains were all obtained from the same sample, sequenced in a study of OX40 agonist ivuxolimab in advanced cancers. Some clones are missing from TCRdb's copy, which holds only in-frame ones; the method was immunoSEQ multiplex PCR. This table has 91,000 or so clones, approximately 90% appearing once. The material sequenced was CD4+ or CD8+ T cells sorted from blood, taken in a trial of the OX40 agonist ivuxolimab. The receptors were sampled from an adult with an advanced solid tumor such as melanoma, head and neck, liver or kidney cancer.

The chain recombines TRBV6-4 with TRBJ2-1; 12 bases agree with TRBD2. V was pared by 6 bases and J by 3 bases, with 3 bases of the junction left unmatched. From germline, CDR1 is MRHNA and CDR2 SNTAGT. This CDR3 spans 15 amino acids. The CDR3: CASSRLAGDYNEQFF. In DNA, the CDR3 is TGTGCCAGCAGCCGACTAGCGGGAGACTACAATGAGCAGTTCTTC.

The chain combines TRBV10-1 with TRBJ1-2; the D is unclear. CDR3 length: 14 residues. Between the trimmed V and J ends, which lost 3 bases and 8 bases, there was a span of 16 bases. Germline V gene data show CDR1 as WNHNN and CDR2 as SYGVQD (reference sequence). The CDR3 reads CASSDTGSPKGYTF. CDR3 bases: TGCGCCAGCAGTGATACGGGCAGCCCGAAGGGCTACACCTTC.

V is TRBV5-1 and J is TRBJ2-6; 8 bases are shared with TRBD1. Germline trimming cut 2 bases from V and 3 bases from J; bases unmatched to any gene: 4. Germline V lookup: CDR1 SGHRS, CDR2 YFSETQ. This CDR3 has 16 amino acids. CDR3 sequence (DNA): TGCGCCAGCAGCTTAACAGGGGGAAATGGGGCCAACGTCCTGACTTTC. Protein: CASSLTGGNGANVLTF.

The J gene is TRBJ2-7, the V gene TRBV27; a weak D match, TRBD1 (5 bases). Germline V gene data show CDR1 as MNHEY and CDR2 as SMNVEV (reference sequence). There are 13 residues in the CDR3. Trimming cost V 0 bases and J 6 bases, with 9 bases left between them. The CDR3 bases are TGTGCCAGCAGTTTATCGCAGGGCTTCGAGCAGTACTTC. It specifies CASSLSQGFEQYF.

The chain carries TRBV21-1 and TRBJ2-7; the table's D gene call, TRBD1, was not cross checked with the DNA. TRBV21-1 counts as a pseudogene. This CDR3 is 14 amino acids long. As DNA, the CDR3 is TGTGCCAGCAGCACGGTGGGGCGCTCCTACGAGCAGTACTTC. Protein sequence: CASSTVGRSYEQYF.

The CDR3 DNA follows: TGTGCCAGCAGTGAAGGGGCTAGCGGGAGGGTCTCCTACAATGAGCAGTTCTTC. As protein: CASSEGASGRVSYNEQFF. The J gene is TRBJ2-1, the V gene TRBV2, with TRBD2 matching over 12 bases. This CDR3 has 18 residues. Germline V gene data show CDR1 as SNHLY and CDR2 as FYNNEI. Losses at the gene ends were 1 base for V and 0 bases for J; bases not matched to a gene: 4.

This chain joins TRBV7-9 and TRBJ1-1, with D uncertain. V was cut by 2 bases and J by 2 bases, with 12 bases left in between. Germline V gene lookup returns CDR1 SEHNR and CDR2 FQNEAQ (reference sequence). CDR3 length: 15 amino acids. The CDR3 sequence: CASSLFVGGNTEAFF. CDR3 in DNA: TGTGCCAGCAGCTTATTTGTTGGCGGAAACACTGAAGCTTTCTTT.

The genes are TRBV11-2 and TRBJ2-1; D unresolved. Looked up from germline, CDR1 is SGHAT and CDR2 is FQNNGV. V lost 5 bases, J lost 5 bases, and 16 bases lay in between. This CDR3 has 15 residues. The CDR3, as DNA: TGTGCCAGCAGCCCCCCGGGCGCATCGGACAATGAGCAGTTCTTC. As protein: CASSPPGASDNEQFF. Full variable domain (missing parts from reference TRBV11-2 and TRBJ2-1): EAGVAQSPRYKIIEKRQSVAFWCNPISGHATLYWYQQILGQGPKLLIQFQNNGVVDDSQLPKDRFSAERLKGVDSTLKIQPAKLEDSAVYLCASSPPGASDNEQFFGPGTRLTVL.

The gene calls are TRBV28 and TRBJ1-2; D is perhaps TRBD1 (5 bases). Germline CDR1 and CDR2: MDHEN and SYDVKM. V was shortened by 5 bases and J by 4 bases, with 14 bases between the two germline ends. The CDR3 contains 14 residues. For the CDR3, the DNA is TGTGCCAGCAGTCCCCCGGGGCGGGTCTATGGCTACACCTTC. This translates into CASSPPGRVYGYTF.

V usage is TRBV19 and J usage is TRBJ1-5; the D gene is possibly TRBD1 (5 bases). The V end lost 4 bases, the J end lost 6 bases, and 13 bases lay between the germline ends. This CDR3 contains 14 residues. The germline gives CDR1 LNHDA, CDR2 SQIVND (reference sequence). CDR3 sequence: CASSRGGDGQPQHF. The DNA for the CDR3 is TGTGCCAGTAGTAGGGGGGGGGACGGTCAGCCCCAGCATTTT.